This TCR beta chain was recovered during a study of cytomegalovirus exposure and HLA in healthy donors (dated by TCRdb to about 2017). About the investigation overall: A later analysis indicated that the 90 to 150 validation repertoires were generated on the platform also employed for the 700 or so repertoires of the first cohort. The study aimed to test whether cataloging public T cell receptors could reveal signatures of past pathogen exposure. Along with the approximately 670-subject first cohort, a separate validation cohort of over a hundred different subjects was used. The study combined high-throughput TCR immunosequencing, statistical association of individual TCRs with disease status, and machine learning to predict cytomegalovirus infection status. General findings and caveats noted by the study authors: Across donors, most TCR sequences were observed very rarely, whereas some public TCRs were present in many individuals. Of the cluster scores, roughly 93% were above 0 in a later analysis, which found that TCRs clustered in the first cohort also tended to co-occur in the 90 to 150 validation repertoires. In the study, approximately 160 TCR beta chains were listed as associated with cytomegalovirus. In vitro tests confirmed that a few of the cytomegalovirus-associated TCR beta chains recognize cytomegalovirus antigens. The authors suggested that the approach could potentially be extended to other disease states and immunological phenotypes. A later analysis had no HLA typing for the validation cohort, so co-occurrence there was scored across all 130 or so repertoires. The classifier was reported to diagnose cytomegalovirus status with high specificity and sensitivity in both the original cohort and the validation cohort.

Separate from the approximately 690-subject first cohort, the validation cohort of about 110 subjects was the group to which the donors belonged. Library method: the immunoSEQ multiplex PCR assay. In the paper's pipeline: A statistical classification framework was built to diagnose cytomegalovirus status from the catalog of TCR beta chain sequences. TCRdb took this table from immuneACCESS and kept in-frame rearrangements with V and J called. Such tables lack part of the clones; where checked against another copy, unresolved V genes explain under half of the gap, and the rest is unexplained. V and J calls and clone size are those listed in that table; D and trimming were worked out from the DNA. In all, the sample holds some 170,000 clones, and roughly nine tenths of those were seen once. Clones ranked in the top ten supply 4.2% of the sample. Regarding this clone: Its antigen target is currently unknown. Within one base of it there is no much larger clone, and no base qualities were kept.

The sequencing input was PBMCs. The TCR sequence derives from a man in his late teens or twenties in good health and CMV-seropositive.

The nucleotides read TGTGCCAGCAGCTACTTATCAGGGAAAAGCACAGATACGCAGTATTTT. Its protein product is CASSYLSGKSTDTQYF. The rearranged chain carries TRBV11-2 and TRBJ2-3; a weak D assignment points to TRBD1 (5 bases agree). V is pared back by 4 bases and J by 0 bases, with 14 bases lying between the germline termini. From a lookup of the germline V gene, CDR1 and CDR2 are SGHAT and FQNNGV. CDR3 length: 16 amino acids, cysteine to phenylalanine. This entry keeps only the CDR3 DNA: 48 bases, framed from base 1.